This T cell receptor beta chain stems from a study of cytomegalovirus exposure and HLA in healthy donors. The study, taken as a whole, reports: Among TCR beta chains, those listed as cytomegalovirus-associated numbered roughly 150. The authors confirmed in vitro that a few CMV-associated chains were specific for CMV antigens.

From germline, CDR1 is SQVTM and CDR2 ANQGSEA. The V gene lost 1 base and the J gene lost 3 bases, with 7 bases spanning the gap. The CDR3 has 13 residues. This clone was seen only a few times. No antigen is known for it. The PCR had 60 Vbeta and 13 Jbeta primers. Using immunoSEQ multiplex PCR, the repertoire was profiled, and TCRdb retains in-frame clones only, with some absent. The sample holds roughly 110,000 clones, roughly 70% seen once. This receptor was identified in a young man in good health and CMV-seropositive. The sequencing sample was made of PBMCs. V and J are TRBV29-1 and TRBJ1-5; the D gene is possibly TRBD1 (5 bases). For the CDR3, the DNA is TGCAGCGTTGAAGGGGGACTCAATCAGCCCCAGCATTTT. Translated: CSVEGGLNQPQHF.